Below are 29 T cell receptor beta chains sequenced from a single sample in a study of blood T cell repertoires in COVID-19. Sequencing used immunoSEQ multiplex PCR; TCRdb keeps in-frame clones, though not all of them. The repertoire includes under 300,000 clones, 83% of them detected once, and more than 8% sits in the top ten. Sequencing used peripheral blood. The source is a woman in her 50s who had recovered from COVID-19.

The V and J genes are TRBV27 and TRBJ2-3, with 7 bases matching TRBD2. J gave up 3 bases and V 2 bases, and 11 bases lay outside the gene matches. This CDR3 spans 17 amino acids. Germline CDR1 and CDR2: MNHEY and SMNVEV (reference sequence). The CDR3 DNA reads TGTGCCAGCAGTTTAAAACCCCGACTAGCTCCTACAGATACGCAGTATTTT. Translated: CASSLKPRLAPTDTQYF.

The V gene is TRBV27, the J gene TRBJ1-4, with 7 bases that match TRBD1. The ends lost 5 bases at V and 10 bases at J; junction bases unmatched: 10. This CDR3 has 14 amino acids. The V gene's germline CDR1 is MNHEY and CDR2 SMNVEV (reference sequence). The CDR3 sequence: CASSQQGSSGKLFF. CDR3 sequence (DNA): TGTGCCAGCAGTCAACAGGGGTCCTCGGGAAAACTGTTTTTT.

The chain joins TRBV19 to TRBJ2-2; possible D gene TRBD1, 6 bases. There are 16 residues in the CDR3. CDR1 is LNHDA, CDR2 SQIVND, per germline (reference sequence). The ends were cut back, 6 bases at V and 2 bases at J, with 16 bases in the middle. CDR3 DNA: TGTGCCAGTAGACAGTGGGGGCGACGAAACACCGGGGAGCTGTTTTTT. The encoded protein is CASRQWGRRNTGELFF.

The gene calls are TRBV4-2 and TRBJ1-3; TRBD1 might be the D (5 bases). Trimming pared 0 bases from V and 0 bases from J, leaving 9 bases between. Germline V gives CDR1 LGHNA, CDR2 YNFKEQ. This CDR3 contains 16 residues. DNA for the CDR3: TGTGCCAGCAGCCAAGAAGCGGGGGGCTCTGGAAACACCATATATTTT. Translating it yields CASSQEAGGSGNTIYF.

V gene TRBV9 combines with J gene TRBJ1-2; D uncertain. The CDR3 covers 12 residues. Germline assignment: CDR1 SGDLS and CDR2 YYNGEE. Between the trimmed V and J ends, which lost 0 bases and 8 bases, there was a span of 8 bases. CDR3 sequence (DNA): TGTGCCAGCAGCGTAGGAGGCACGGGCTACACCTTC. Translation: CASSVGGTGYTF.

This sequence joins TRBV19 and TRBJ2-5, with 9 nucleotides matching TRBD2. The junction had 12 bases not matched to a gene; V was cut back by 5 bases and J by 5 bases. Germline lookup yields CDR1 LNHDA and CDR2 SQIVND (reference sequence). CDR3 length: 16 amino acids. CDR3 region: CASSLIPGLAMETQYF. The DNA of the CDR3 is TGTGCCAGTAGTTTAATCCCGGGACTAGCAATGGAGACCCAGTACTTC.

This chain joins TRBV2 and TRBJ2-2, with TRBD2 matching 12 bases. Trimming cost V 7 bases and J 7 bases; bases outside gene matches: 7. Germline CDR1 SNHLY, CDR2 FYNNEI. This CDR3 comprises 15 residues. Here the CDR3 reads CASNKLAGGGGELFF. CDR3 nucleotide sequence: TGTGCCAGCAATAAACTAGCGGGAGGAGGCGGGGAGCTGTTTTTT.

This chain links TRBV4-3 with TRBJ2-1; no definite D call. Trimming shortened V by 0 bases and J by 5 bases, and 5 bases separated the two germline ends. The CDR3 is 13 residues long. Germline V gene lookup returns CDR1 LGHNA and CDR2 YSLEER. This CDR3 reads CASSQDRDNEQFF. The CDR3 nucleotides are TGCGCCAGCAGCCAAGATCGAGACAATGAGCAGTTCTTC.

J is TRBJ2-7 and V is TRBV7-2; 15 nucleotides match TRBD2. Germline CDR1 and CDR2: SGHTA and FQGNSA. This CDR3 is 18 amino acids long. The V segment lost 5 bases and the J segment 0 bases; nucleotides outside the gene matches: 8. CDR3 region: CASSRRGLAGGTSYEQYF. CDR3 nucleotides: TGTGCCAGCAGCCGTCGGGGACTAGCGGGAGGCACCTCCTACGAGCAGTACTTC.

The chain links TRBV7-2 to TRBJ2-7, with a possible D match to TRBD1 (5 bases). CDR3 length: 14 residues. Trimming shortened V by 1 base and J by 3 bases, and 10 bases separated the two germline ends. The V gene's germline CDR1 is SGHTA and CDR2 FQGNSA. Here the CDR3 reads CASSLDRGSYEQYF. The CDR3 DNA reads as TGTGCCAGCAGCTTAGATAGGGGCAGCTACGAGCAGTACTTC. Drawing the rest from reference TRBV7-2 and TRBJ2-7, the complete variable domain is GAGVSQSPSNKVTEKGKDVELRCDPISGHTALYWYRQSLGQGLEFLIYFQGNSAPDKSGLPSDRFSAERTGGSVSTLTIQRTQQEDSAVYLCASSLDRGSYEQYFGPGTRLTVT.

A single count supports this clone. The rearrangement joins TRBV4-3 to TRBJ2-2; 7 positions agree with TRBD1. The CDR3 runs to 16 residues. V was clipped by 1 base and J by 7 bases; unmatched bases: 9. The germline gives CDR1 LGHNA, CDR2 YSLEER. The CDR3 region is CASSQGERGRSGELFF. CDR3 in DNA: TGCGCCAGCAGCCAAGGAGAAAGGGGGCGGAGCGGGGAGCTGTTTTTT.

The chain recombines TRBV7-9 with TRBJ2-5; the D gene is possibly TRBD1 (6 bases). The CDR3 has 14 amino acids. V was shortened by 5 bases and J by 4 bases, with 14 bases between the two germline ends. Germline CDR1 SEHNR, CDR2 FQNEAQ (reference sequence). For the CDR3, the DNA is TGTGCCAGCAGCCCCCCCGGGACACTAGAGACCCAGTACTTC. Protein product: CASSPPGTLETQYF.

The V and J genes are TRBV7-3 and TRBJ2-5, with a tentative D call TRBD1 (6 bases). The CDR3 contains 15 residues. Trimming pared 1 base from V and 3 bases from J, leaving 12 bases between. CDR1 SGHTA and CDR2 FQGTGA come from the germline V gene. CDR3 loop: CASSLNGTPKETQYF. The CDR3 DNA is TGTGCCAGCAGCTTAAACGGGACACCTAAAGAGACCCAGTACTTC. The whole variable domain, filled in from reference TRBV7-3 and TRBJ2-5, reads GAGVSQTPSNKVTEKGKYVELRCDPISGHTALYWYRQSLGQGPEFLIYFQGTGAADDSGLPNDRFFAVRPEGSVSTLKIQRTERGDSAVYLCASSLNGTPKETQYFGPGTRLLVL.

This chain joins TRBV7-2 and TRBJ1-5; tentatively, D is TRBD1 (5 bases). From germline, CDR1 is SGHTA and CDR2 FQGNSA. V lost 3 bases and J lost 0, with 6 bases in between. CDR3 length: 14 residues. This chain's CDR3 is CASSLTVSNQPQHF. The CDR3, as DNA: TGTGCCAGCAGCTTGACAGTTAGCAATCAGCCCCAGCATTTT.

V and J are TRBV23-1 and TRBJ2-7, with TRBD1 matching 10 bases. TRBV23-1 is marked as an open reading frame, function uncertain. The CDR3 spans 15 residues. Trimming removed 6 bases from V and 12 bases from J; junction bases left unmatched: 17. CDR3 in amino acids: CASRGTGQGPKPSYF. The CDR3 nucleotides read TGCGCCAGCAGGGGTACGGGACAGGGGCCGAAACCCTCGTACTTC.

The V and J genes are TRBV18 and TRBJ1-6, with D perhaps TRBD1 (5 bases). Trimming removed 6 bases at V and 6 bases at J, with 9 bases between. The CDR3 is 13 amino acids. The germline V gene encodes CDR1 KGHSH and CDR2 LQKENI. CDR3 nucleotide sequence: TGTGCCAGCTCTCGACAGCTTAATTCACCCCTCCACTTT. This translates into CASSRQLNSPLHF.

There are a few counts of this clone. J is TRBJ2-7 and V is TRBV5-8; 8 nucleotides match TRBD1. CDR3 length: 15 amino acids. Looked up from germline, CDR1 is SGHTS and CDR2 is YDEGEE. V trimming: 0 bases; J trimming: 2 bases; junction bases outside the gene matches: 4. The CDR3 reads CASSLGQGLTYEQYF. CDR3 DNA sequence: TGTGCCAGCAGCTTGGGACAGGGGTTAACCTACGAGCAGTACTTC.

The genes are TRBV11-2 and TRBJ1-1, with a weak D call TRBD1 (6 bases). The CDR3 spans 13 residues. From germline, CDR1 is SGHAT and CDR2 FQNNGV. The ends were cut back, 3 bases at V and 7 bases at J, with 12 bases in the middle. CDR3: CASSFGGQSEAFF. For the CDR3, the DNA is TGTGCCAGCAGCTTCGGAGGACAGAGTGAAGCTTTCTTT. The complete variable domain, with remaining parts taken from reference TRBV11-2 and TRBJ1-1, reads EAGVAQSPRYKIIEKRQSVAFWCNPISGHATLYWYQQILGQGPKLLIQFQNNGVVDDSQLPKDRFSAERLKGVDSTLKIQPAKLEDSAVYLCASSFGGQSEAFFGQGTRLTVV.

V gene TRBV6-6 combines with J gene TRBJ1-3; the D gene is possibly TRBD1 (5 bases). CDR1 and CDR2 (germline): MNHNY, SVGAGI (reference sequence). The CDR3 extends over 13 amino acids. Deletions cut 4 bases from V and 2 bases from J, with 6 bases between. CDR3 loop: CASSLTAGNTIYF. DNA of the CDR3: TGTGCCAGCAGTTTGACAGCTGGAAACACCATATATTTT.

CDR3 residues: CATSSRRNEQFF. CDR3 bases: TGTGCCACCAGCAGCCGCAGAAATGAGCAGTTCTTC. V is TRBV15 and J is TRBJ2-1; D unresolved. V was trimmed by 3 bases and J by 7 bases, leaving 7 bases between them. This CDR3 comprises 12 residues. CDR1 is LNHNV and CDR2 is YYDKDF in the germline V gene (reference sequence).

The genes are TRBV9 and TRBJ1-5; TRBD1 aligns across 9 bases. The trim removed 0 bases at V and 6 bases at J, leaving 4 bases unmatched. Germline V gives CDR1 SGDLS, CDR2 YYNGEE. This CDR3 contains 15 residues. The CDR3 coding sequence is TGTGCCAGCAGCGTAGGGGACAGGGAGGCTCAGCCCCAGCATTTT. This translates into CASSVGDREAQPQHF.

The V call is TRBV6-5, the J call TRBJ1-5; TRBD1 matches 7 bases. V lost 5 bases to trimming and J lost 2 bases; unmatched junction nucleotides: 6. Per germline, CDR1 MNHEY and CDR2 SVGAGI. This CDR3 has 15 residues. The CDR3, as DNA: TGTGCCAGCAGTCCCCGACAGGGAGGCAATCAGCCCCAGCATTTT. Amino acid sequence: CASSPRQGGNQPQHF.

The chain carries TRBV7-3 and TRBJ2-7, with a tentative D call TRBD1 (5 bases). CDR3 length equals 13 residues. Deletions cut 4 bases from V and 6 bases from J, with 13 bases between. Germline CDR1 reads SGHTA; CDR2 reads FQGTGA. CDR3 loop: CASSSIPTGEQYF. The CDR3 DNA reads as TGTGCCAGCAGCTCAATACCCACAGGCGAGCAGTACTTC.

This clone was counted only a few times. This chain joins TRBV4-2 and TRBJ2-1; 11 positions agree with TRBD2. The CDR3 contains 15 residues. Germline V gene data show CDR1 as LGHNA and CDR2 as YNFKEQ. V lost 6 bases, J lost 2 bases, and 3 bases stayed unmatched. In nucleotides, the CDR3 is TGTGCCAGCAGTCCGGGACTAGCGGCCTACAATGAGCAGTTCTTC. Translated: CASSPGLAAYNEQFF.

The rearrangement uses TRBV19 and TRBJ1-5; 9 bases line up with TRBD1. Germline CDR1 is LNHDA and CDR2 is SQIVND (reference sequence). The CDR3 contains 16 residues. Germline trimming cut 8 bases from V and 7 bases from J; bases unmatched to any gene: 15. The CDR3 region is CASSQPGQGREQPQHF. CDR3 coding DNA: TGTGCCAGTTCTCAACCGGGACAGGGAAGAGAGCAGCCCCAGCATTTT.

The CDR3 DNA is TGCGCCAGCAGCCCGGGACAGGTCCGGAATGAGCAGTTCTTC. It specifies CASSPGQVRNEQFF. This chain links TRBV5-1 with TRBJ2-1, with TRBD1 matching over 8 bases. After removal of 4 bases from V and 7 bases from J, the junction contained 7 bases not matched to a gene. Germline loops: CDR1 SGHRS, CDR2 YFSETQ. CDR3 length: 14 residues.

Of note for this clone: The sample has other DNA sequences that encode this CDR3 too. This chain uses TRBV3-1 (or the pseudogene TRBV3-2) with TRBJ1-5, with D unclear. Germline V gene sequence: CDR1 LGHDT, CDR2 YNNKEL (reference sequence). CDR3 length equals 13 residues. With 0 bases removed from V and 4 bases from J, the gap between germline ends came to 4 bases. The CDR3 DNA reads TGTGCCAGCAGCCAAGATCTTAATCAGCCCCAGCATTTT. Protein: CASSQDLNQPQHF.

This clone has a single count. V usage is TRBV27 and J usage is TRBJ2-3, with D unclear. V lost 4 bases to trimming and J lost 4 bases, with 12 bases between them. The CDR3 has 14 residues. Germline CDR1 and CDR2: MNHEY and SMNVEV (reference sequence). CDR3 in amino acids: CASSSTRPADTQYF. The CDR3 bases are TGTGCCAGCAGTTCGACGAGGCCCGCAGATACGCAGTATTTT.

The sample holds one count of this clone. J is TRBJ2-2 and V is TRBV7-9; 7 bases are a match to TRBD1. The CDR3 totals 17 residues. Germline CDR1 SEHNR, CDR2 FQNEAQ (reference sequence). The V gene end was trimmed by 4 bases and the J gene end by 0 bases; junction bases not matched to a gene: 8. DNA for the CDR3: TGTGCCAGCAGCTCGCCGGGACAGCAGGCGAACACCGGGGAGCTGTTTTTT. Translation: CASSSPGQQANTGELFF.